The 26 T cell receptor beta chains reported below all come from one sample, sequenced in a study of beta chain features in type 1 diabetes. The authors reverse transcribed all of the isolated RNA, so sequencing captured expressed TCRB transcripts. Libraries were prepared by immunoSEQ multiplex PCR; TCRdb keeps only in-frame clonotypes and omits some of them. The sample shows 150,000 or so clones, approximately 9.2% of them seen only once. Sequenced input: central memory CD4+ T cells from blood. Receptor source: a man younger than 35 in good health.

About this clone: At the DNA level, this CDR3 is encoded by other sequences in the same sample as well. CDR3 coding DNA: TGTGCCAGCAGCTTAGTGGCGGGGGGGGGAGATACGCAGTATTTT. Its protein is CASSLVAGGGDTQYF. The V and J genes are TRBV7-2 and TRBJ2-3, with 9 bases identical to TRBD2. CDR1 is SGHTA and CDR2 is FQGNSA in the germline V gene. This CDR3 is 15 amino acids long. Trimming removed 1 base from V and 5 bases from J; junction bases left unmatched: 4.

The chain recombines TRBV4-1 with TRBJ2-7; D may be TRBD1 (6 bases). The germline CDR1 and CDR2 sequences are MGHRA and YSYEKL. V was clipped by 0 bases and J by 0 bases, with 12 bases between them. This CDR3 is 16 amino acids long. The CDR3 DNA reads TGCGCCAGCAGCCAAGAATCGGCAGGGGCCTCCTACGAGCAGTACTTC. Translation: CASSQESAGASYEQYF.

J is TRBJ1-5 and V is TRBV7-6; tentative D call: TRBD1 (6 bases). V was trimmed by 1 base and J by 6 bases, leaving 22 bases between them. The germline V gene has CDR1 SGHVS and CDR2 FNYEAQ. This CDR3 comprises 18 residues. In nucleotides, the CDR3 is TGTGCCAGCAGCTTAGAACTCGGCGGGAGGGGACAAAGTCAGCCCCAGCATTTT. Residues: CASSLELGGRGQSQPQHF. Looking up the rest from reference TRBV7-6 and TRBJ1-5 gives the full variable domain: GAGVSQSPRYKVTKRGQDVALRCDPISGHVSLYWYRQALGQGPEFLTYFNYEAQQDKSGLPNDRFSAERPEGSISTLTIQRTEQRDSAMYRCASSLELGGRGQSQPQHFGDGTRLSIL.

In this sample, this clone turned up a few times. The chain joins TRBV19 to TRBJ2-6; a possible D gene is TRBD1 (6 bases). V lost 6 bases to trimming and J lost 0 bases, with 9 bases between them. The length of the CDR3 is 15 residues. From germline, CDR1 is LNHDA and CDR2 SQIVND (reference sequence). The chain's CDR3 is CASRGGYSGANVLTF. DNA of the CDR3: TGTGCCAGTAGAGGGGGTTACTCTGGGGCCAACGTCCTGACTTTC.

This clone was observed a handful of times. The CDR3 DNA sequence: TGTGCCAGCAGCCAAAGGGCTAGCGGGGGCTTCAACACCGGGGAGCTGTTTTTT. It is translated as CASSQRASGGFNTGELFF. The chain links TRBV7-6 to TRBJ2-2; 10 positions agree with TRBD2. CDR1 and CDR2 from the germline V gene are SGHVS and FNYEAQ. The CDR3 is made up of 18 amino acids. V was clipped by 5 bases and J by 2 bases; unmatched bases: 11.

The chain combines TRBV19 with TRBJ1-4; 7 bases are shared with TRBD1. There are 16 residues in the CDR3. Germline CDR1 reads LNHDA; CDR2 reads SQIVND (reference sequence). V was clipped by 4 bases and J by 8 bases; unmatched bases: 13. The CDR3 DNA follows: TGTGCCAGTAGTAAACGAAATACAGGGGCCGTGGAAAAACTGTTTTTT. Encoded protein: CASSKRNTGAVEKLFF.

This clone has just a few counts. The rearrangement joins TRBV29-1 to TRBJ1-6, with a weak D call TRBD1 (6 bases). V was clipped by 5 bases and J by 9 bases, with 11 bases between them. Germline values: CDR1 SQVTM, CDR2 ANQGSEA. The CDR3 is 12 residues long. In DNA, the CDR3 is TGCAGCGTTAAACAGGGTCTTTCACCCCTCCACTTT. This translates into CSVKQGLSPLHF.

This rearrangement joins TRBV6-1 to TRBJ2-1, with TRBD1 matching 8 bases. Germline values: CDR1 MNHNS, CDR2 SASEGT. With V trimmed by 4 bases and J by 6 bases, 2 bases remained unmatched. The CDR3 contains 13 residues. Written as DNA, the CDR3 is TGTGCCAGCAGTGTAACAGGGGGCAATGAGCAGTTCTTC. Amino acids: CASSVTGGNEQFF.

J is TRBJ2-5 and V is TRBV4-2; 8 positions agree with TRBD1. J was trimmed by 7 bases and V by 5 bases; bases with no gene match: 9. CDR1 and CDR2 from the germline V gene are LGHNA and YNFKEQ. The CDR3 sequence is 14 residues long. This CDR3 is CASSKSTGTGTQYF. Here the CDR3 DNA reads TGTGCCAGCAGCAAATCGACCGGGACAGGGACCCAGTACTTC.

Only a few counts were recorded for this clone. The chain employs TRBV28 and TRBJ1-2; 7 nucleotides line up with TRBD1. The CDR3 is 13 residues long. Germline CDR1 is MDHEN and CDR2 is SYDVKM. Trimming at V came to 5 bases and at J to 4 bases, leaving 4 bases not matched to a gene. The CDR3 DNA reads TGTGCCAGCAGTGTCAGGGGGGTCTATGGCTACACCTTC. Amino acids: CASSVRGVYGYTF.

The chain carries TRBV18 and TRBJ2-5, with a possible D match to TRBD1 (5 bases). Germline lookup yields CDR1 KGHSH and CDR2 LQKENI. The V and J ends lost 1 base and 1 base respectively, with 13 bases between them. The CDR3 has 16 residues. CDR3 sequence: CASSPLSRTIQETQYF. The CDR3 nucleotides read TGTGCCAGCTCACCACTGAGTCGGACAATCCAAGAGACCCAGTACTTC.

In this sample, this clone turned up many times. V and J are TRBV4-3 and TRBJ2-7; no reliable D call. The V end lost 1 base, the J end lost 3 bases, and 7 bases lay between the germline ends. CDR1 LGHNA and CDR2 YSLEER come from the germline V gene. This CDR3 has 13 residues. DNA for the CDR3: TGCGCCAGCAGCCAAGGGCTGTTCTACGAGCAGTACTTC. It translates to CASSQGLFYEQYF.

V is TRBV7-8 and J is TRBJ2-5; 7 nucleotides match TRBD1. V was pared by 3 bases and J by 5 bases, with 3 bases of the junction left unmatched. Per the germline V gene, CDR1 is SGHVS and CDR2 is FQNEAQ. This CDR3 comprises 13 residues. This CDR3 is CASSFQGVETQYF. CDR3 in DNA: TGTGCCAGCAGCTTTCAGGGGGTGGAGACCCAGTACTTC.

V gene TRBV27 combines with J gene TRBJ1-6, with 8 bases identical to TRBD1. The CDR3 length is 15 residues. After removal of 4 bases from V and 10 bases from J, the junction contained 9 bases not matched to a gene. Germline V CDR1 and CDR2: MNHEY, SMNVEV (reference sequence). The CDR3 loop reads CASSSRTGNGSPLHF. The CDR3 nucleotides read TGTGCCAGCAGTTCCCGGACAGGGAACGGGTCACCCCTCCACTTT.

The chain couples TRBV5-1 to TRBJ2-2; TRBD1 might be the D (5 bases). This CDR3 is built from 16 residues. Per the germline V gene, CDR1 is SGHRS and CDR2 is YFSETQ. Trimming took off 2 bases at V and 4 bases at J, with 15 bases between the two ends. In DNA, the CDR3 is TGCGCCAGCAGCTTTTCGCAGGGCCTGGTCACCGGGGAGCTGTTTTTT. Translation: CASSFSQGLVTGELFF.

V gene TRBV30 combines with J gene TRBJ2-1; a weak D match, TRBD1 (5 bases). CDR1 and CDR2 from the germline V gene are GTSNPN and SVGIG (reference sequence). Trimming pared 4 bases from V and 7 bases from J, leaving 11 bases between. CDR3 size: 12 residues. The CDR3 reads CAWTRKGNEQFF. The CDR3 DNA reads TGTGCCTGGACCCGAAAGGGGAATGAGCAGTTCTTC.

The chain joins TRBV10-3 to TRBJ2-3; D may be TRBD1 (5 bases). The CDR3 runs to 14 residues. Trimming stripped 3 bases from V and 4 bases from J, with 11 bases between. The germline CDR1 and CDR2 sequences are ENHRY and SYGVKD. CDR3 protein: CAISDREESDTQYF. CDR3 DNA sequence: TGTGCCATCAGTGACAGGGAAGAATCAGATACGCAGTATTTT.

This clone occurred a few times. The chain links TRBV11-2 to TRBJ1-6, with 12 bases aligning to TRBD1. V lost 5 bases to trimming and J lost 9 bases; unmatched junction nucleotides: 17. Germline-derived CDR1 and CDR2 are SGHAT and FQNNGV. The CDR3 consists of 19 residues. CDR3 nucleotide sequence: TGTGCCAGCAGCGCCTGGGGTGGGGGACAGGGGGCGGTGAGTTCACCCCTCCACTTT. Protein: CASSAWGGGQGAVSSPLHF.

The chain joins TRBV5-1 to TRBJ1-2; D might be TRBD1 (6 bases). The germline V gene encodes CDR1 SGHRS and CDR2 YFSETQ. V lost 0 bases and J 1 base, leaving 7 bases between the germline ends. The CDR3 is made up of 14 amino acids. The CDR3 is CASSLGTVNYGYTF. The DNA for the CDR3 is TGCGCCAGCAGCTTGGGGACAGTTAACTATGGCTACACCTTC.

This clone was found a few times. The chain combines TRBV7-9 with TRBJ2-5; no firm D call. The J call may be mistaken, given a closer DNA end match to TRBJ2-7. CDR3 length: 12 residues. Germline values: CDR1 SEHNR, CDR2 FQNEAQ (reference sequence). The CDR3 DNA reads as TGTGCCAGCAGCTTAGTTCTCTACGAGCAGTACTTC. Translated: CASSLVLYEQYF.

The V gene is TRBV19, the J gene TRBJ1-4, with TRBD1 identical over 7 bases. The V segment lost 1 base and the J segment 7 bases; nucleotides outside the gene matches: 3. From germline, CDR1 is LNHDA and CDR2 SQIVND (reference sequence). The CDR3 is 14 amino acids. CDR3 protein: CASSIGDRREKLFF. The CDR3 DNA reads as TGTGCCAGTAGTATAGGGGACAGACGTGAAAAACTGTTTTTT.

This clone was observed a few times. The rearrangement joins TRBV7-8 to TRBJ2-5, with 12 bases identical to TRBD2. With V trimmed by 5 bases and J by 5 bases, 3 bases remained unmatched. The CDR3 is made up of 14 amino acids. From germline, CDR1 is SGHVS and CDR2 FQNEAQ. CDR3 DNA sequence: TGTGCCAGCAGCATCACTAGCGGGGGGGAGACCCAGTACTTC. As protein: CASSITSGGETQYF. Variable domain in full (rest from reference TRBV7-8 and TRBJ2-5): GAGVSQSPRYKVAKRGQDVALRCDPISGHVSLFWYQQALGQGPEFLTYFQNEAQLDKSGLPSDRFFAERPEGSVSTLKIQRTQQEDSAVYLCASSITSGGETQYFGPGTRLLVL.

In this sample, this clone turned up many times. This chain uses TRBV7-9 with TRBJ2-2, with TRBD1 matching over 8 bases. The CDR3 spans 16 residues. V was clipped by 5 bases and J by 4 bases; unmatched bases: 9. From germline, CDR1 is SEHNR and CDR2 FQNEAQ (reference sequence). DNA for the CDR3: TGTGCCAGCAGCCTAAGACGACAGGGGACCACCGGGGAGCTGTTTTTT. Translating it yields CASSLRRQGTTGELFF.

This clone was detected ten times or more. This sequence joins TRBV30 and TRBJ2-7; the D is unclear. Between the trimmed V and J ends, which lost 4 bases and 1 base, there was a span of 14 bases. This CDR3 is 14 amino acids long. Germline CDR1 GTSNPN, CDR2 SVGIG (reference sequence). Here the CDR3 DNA reads TGTGCCTGGATTCCCCCCACCCGGTCCTACGAGCAGTACTTC. Its protein is CAWIPPTRSYEQYF. Full variable domain (missing parts from reference TRBV30 and TRBJ2-7): SQTIHQWPATLVQPVGSPLSLECTVEGTSNPNLYWYRQAAGRGLQLLFYSVGIGQISSEVPQNLSASRPQDRQFILSSKKLLLSDSGFYLCAWIPPTRSYEQYFGPGTRLTVT.

The V gene is TRBV11-3, the J gene TRBJ1-1, with a weak D call TRBD1 (5 bases). The V end lost 4 bases, the J end lost 4 bases, and 7 bases lay between the germline ends. Germline values: CDR1 SGHNT, CDR2 YENEEA. The CDR3 runs 12 residues. CDR3 amino acids: CASSSGGTEAFF. CDR3 sequence (DNA): TGTGCCAGCAGCTCCGGGGGCACTGAAGCTTTCTTT.

The chain uses TRBV2 and TRBJ1-1, with 7 positions matching TRBD1. V gave up 4 bases and J gave up 1 base; unmatched junction bases: 3. The CDR3 is made up of 14 amino acids. CDR1 is SNHLY and CDR2 is FYNNEI in the germline V gene. The CDR3: CASSVDRANTEAFF. The CDR3 DNA reads as TGTGCCAGCAGTGTTGACAGGGCGAACACTGAAGCTTTCTTT.